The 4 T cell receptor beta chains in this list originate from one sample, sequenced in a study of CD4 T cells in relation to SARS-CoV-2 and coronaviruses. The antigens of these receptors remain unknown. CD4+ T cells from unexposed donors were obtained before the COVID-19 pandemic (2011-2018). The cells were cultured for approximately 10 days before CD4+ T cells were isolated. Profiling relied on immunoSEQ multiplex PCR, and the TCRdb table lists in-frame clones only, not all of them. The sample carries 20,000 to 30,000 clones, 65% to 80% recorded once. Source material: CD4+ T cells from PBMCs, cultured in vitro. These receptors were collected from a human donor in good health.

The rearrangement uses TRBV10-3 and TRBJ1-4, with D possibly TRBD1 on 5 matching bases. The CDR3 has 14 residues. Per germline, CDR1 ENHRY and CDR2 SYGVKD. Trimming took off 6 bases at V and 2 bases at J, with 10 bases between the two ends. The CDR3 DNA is TGTGCCATCAGCAGGGAGCGTACTAATGAAAAACTGTTTTTT. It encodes CAISRERTNEKLFF.

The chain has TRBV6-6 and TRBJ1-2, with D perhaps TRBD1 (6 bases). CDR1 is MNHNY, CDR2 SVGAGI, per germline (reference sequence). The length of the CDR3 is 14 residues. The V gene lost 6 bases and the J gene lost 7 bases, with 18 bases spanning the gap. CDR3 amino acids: CASRESGQVTGYTF. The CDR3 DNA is TGTGCCAGCAGAGAGTCGGGACAAGTTACTGGCTACACCTTC.

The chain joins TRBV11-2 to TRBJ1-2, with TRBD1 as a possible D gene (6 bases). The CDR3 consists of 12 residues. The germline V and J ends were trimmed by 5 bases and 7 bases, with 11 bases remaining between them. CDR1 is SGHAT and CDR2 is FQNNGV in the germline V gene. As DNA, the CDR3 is TGTGCCAGCAGCCCAGCACAGGGTGGCTACACCTTC. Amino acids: CASSPAQGGYTF.

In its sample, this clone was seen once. CDR3 nucleotide sequence: TGTGCCAGCAGTGAAATGGACAGGGGGACCTACGAGCAGTACTTC. Translation: CASSEMDRGTYEQYF. J is TRBJ2-7 and V is TRBV6-1; 10 bases fit TRBD1. CDR3 size: 15 residues. Germline CDR1 MNHNS, CDR2 SASEGT. The V segment lost 2 bases and the J segment 2 bases; nucleotides outside the gene matches: 3.